A selection of T cell receptor beta chains follows, all from one sample in a study of graft-versus-host responses after intestinal transplantation. Data came from immunoSEQ multiplex PCR; TCRdb stores just in-frame clones and leaves some out. There are about 110,000 clones in the sample; roughly 87% occur only once, and approximately 0.76% lies in the top ten. No antigen has been assigned to these receptors. This sample comprised unstimulated CD4+ T cells sorted from spleen or lymph node cells, obtained before transplant. All receptors come from a human donor who was the organ donor for an intestinal transplant. CDR3s include the opening cysteine and the closing phenylalanine or tryptophan. Fields, in order: clone size, D gene, V gene, J gene, CDR3 protein, CDR3 DNA. A D gene is named only where the DNA matches it firmly. Rows give clone size only sometimes, using once, few, many, or a class for an expanded clone.

clone_size: -; d_call: -; v_call: TRBV5-4; j_call: TRBJ1-3; cdr3_aa: CASSPGASGNTIYF; cdr3_nt: TGTGCCAGCAGCCCAGGGGCCTCTGGAAACACCATATATTTT
clone_size: once; d_call: -; v_call: TRBV5-5; j_call: TRBJ2-6; cdr3_aa: CASSAFSSGANVLTF; cdr3_nt: TGTGCCAGCAGCGCCTTCTCCTCTGGGGCCAACGTCCTGACTTTC
clone_size: -; d_call: TRBD1; v_call: TRBV5-1; j_call: TRBJ1-2; cdr3_aa: CASSAGQGNYGYTF; cdr3_nt: TGCGCCAGCAGCGCGGGACAGGGGAACTATGGCTACACCTTC
clone_size: -; d_call: -; v_call: TRBV7-3; j_call: TRBJ1-6; cdr3_aa: CASSSEGLNSPLHF; cdr3_nt: TGTGCCAGCAGCTCCGAGGGCTTGAATTCACCCCTCCACTTT
clone_size: -; d_call: TRBD2; v_call: TRBV5-1; j_call: TRBJ2-1; cdr3_aa: CASSTSGVYNEQFF; cdr3_nt: TGCGCCAGCAGCACTAGCGGGGTTTACAATGAGCAGTTCTTC
clone_size: once; d_call: TRBD2; v_call: TRBV4-2; j_call: TRBJ2-3; cdr3_aa: CASSQGRGSFTDTQYF; cdr3_nt: TGTGCCAGCAGCCAAGGTCGCGGGAGTTTCACAGATACGCAGTATTTT
clone_size: -; d_call: -; v_call: TRBV30; j_call: TRBJ2-7; cdr3_aa: CAWNPLSAYEQYF; cdr3_nt: TGTGCCTGGAATCCACTTTCCGCCTACGAGCAGTACTTC
clone_size: -; d_call: -; v_call: TRBV7-9; j_call: TRBJ1-5; cdr3_aa: CASSSRGTDLNQPQHF; cdr3_nt: TGTGCCAGCAGCTCAAGGGGGACGGATTTGAATCAGCCCCAGCATTTT
clone_size: -; d_call: -; v_call: TRBV6-1; j_call: TRBJ1-2; cdr3_aa: CASSGASGTNYGYTF; cdr3_nt: TGTGCCAGCAGTGGGGCCTCCGGGACGAACTATGGCTACACCTTC
clone_size: -; d_call: -; v_call: TRBV5-1; j_call: TRBJ1-3; cdr3_aa: CASSLDLDGNTIYF; cdr3_nt: TGCGCCAGCAGCTTGGATCTGGATGGAAACACCATATATTTT
clone_size: -; d_call: -; v_call: TRBV4-2; j_call: TRBJ2-1; cdr3_aa: CASSQDHGPAYNEQFF; cdr3_nt: TGTGCCAGCAGCCAAGATCACGGGCCGGCCTACAATGAGCAGTTCTTC
clone_size: -; d_call: -; v_call: TRBV30; j_call: TRBJ1-2; cdr3_aa: CAWSLGYGYTF; cdr3_nt: TGTGCCTGGAGTCTAGGGTATGGCTACACCTTC
clone_size: -; d_call: -; v_call: TRBV6-1; j_call: TRBJ2-7; cdr3_aa: CASSRTGASSYEQYF; cdr3_nt: TGTGCCAGCAGTCGAACCGGGGCCTCCTCCTACGAGCAGTACTTC
clone_size: -; d_call: TRBD2; v_call: TRBV7-2; j_call: TRBJ2-1; cdr3_aa: CASSLSLAEGEQFF; cdr3_nt: TGTGCCAGCAGCTTATCACTAGCGGAGGGTGAGCAGTTCTTC
clone_size: -; d_call: TRBD1; v_call: TRBV5-4; j_call: TRBJ2-1; cdr3_aa: CASSLGDRDYNEQFF; cdr3_nt: TGTGCCAGCAGCTTGGGGGACAGGGATTACAATGAGCAGTTCTTC
clone_size: -; d_call: -; v_call: TRBV6-1; j_call: TRBJ2-2; cdr3_aa: CASSERQSGAAGELFF; cdr3_nt: TGTGCCAGCAGTGAAAGGCAGTCGGGTGCCGCCGGGGAGCTGTTTTTT
clone_size: -; d_call: -; v_call: TRBV7-9; j_call: TRBJ1-6; cdr3_aa: CASSFRGTNSPLHF; cdr3_nt: TGTGCCAGCAGCTTCAGGGGAACCAATTCACCCCTCCACTTT
clone_size: -; d_call: -; v_call: TRBV9; j_call: TRBJ2-2; cdr3_aa: CASSVRGGTGELFF; cdr3_nt: TGTGCCAGCAGCGTCCGAGGGGGGACCGGGGAGCTGTTTTTT
clone_size: -; d_call: -; v_call: TRBV19; j_call: TRBJ1-5; cdr3_aa: CASSTGQQGLGNQPQHF; cdr3_nt: TGTGCCAGTAGTACAGGACAGCAGGGTCTAGGGAATCAGCCCCAGCATTTT
clone_size: -; d_call: -; v_call: TRBV7-2; j_call: TRBJ2-7; cdr3_aa: CASSLAGGREQYF; cdr3_nt: TGTGCCAGCAGCTTAGCTGGAGGCCGCGAGCAGTACTTC
clone_size: -; d_call: -; v_call: TRBV5-1; j_call: TRBJ1-6; cdr3_aa: CASSLKRTASGSPLHF; cdr3_nt: TGCGCCAGCAGCCTAAAGAGGACGGCTTCGGGTTCACCCCTCCACTTT
clone_size: few; d_call: TRBD2; v_call: TRBV5-4; j_call: TRBJ2-1; cdr3_aa: CASSPTSGGYNEQFF; cdr3_nt: TGTGCCAGCAGCCCGACTAGCGGGGGCTACAATGAGCAGTTCTTC
clone_size: -; d_call: -; v_call: TRBV4-3; j_call: TRBJ2-4; cdr3_aa: CASSQTGIKNIQYF; cdr3_nt: TGCGCCAGCAGCCAAACAGGTATAAAAAACATTCAGTACTTC
clone_size: -; d_call: -; v_call: TRBV6-5; j_call: TRBJ2-4; cdr3_aa: CATIDPFKNIQYF; cdr3_nt: TGTGCCACCATAGACCCATTCAAAAACATTCAGTACTTC
clone_size: few; d_call: -; v_call: TRBV5-4; j_call: TRBJ1-4; cdr3_aa: CASSLEPGANEKLFF; cdr3_nt: TGTGCCAGCAGCTTGGAACCAGGGGCTAATGAAAAACTGTTTTTT
clone_size: -; d_call: -; v_call: TRBV5-5; j_call: TRBJ2-7; cdr3_aa: CASSPEVWAGPYEQYF; cdr3_nt: TGTGCCAGCAGCCCCGAAGTCTGGGCAGGGCCCTACGAGCAGTACTTC
clone_size: -; d_call: -; v_call: TRBV5-6; j_call: TRBJ2-7; cdr3_aa: CASSPGGVQGMYEQYF; cdr3_nt: TGTGCCAGCAGCCCAGGTGGTGTGCAGGGCATGTACGAGCAGTACTTC
clone_size: once; d_call: -; v_call: TRBV4-1; j_call: TRBJ1-2; cdr3_aa: CASSQVGGNYGYTF; cdr3_nt: TGCGCCAGCAGCCAGGTCGGAGGGAACTATGGCTACACCTTC
clone_size: -; d_call: TRBD1; v_call: TRBV2; j_call: TRBJ1-5; cdr3_aa: CASTPTGYQPQHF; cdr3_nt: TGTGCCAGCACTCCGACAGGGTATCAGCCCCAGCATTTT
clone_size: once; d_call: -; v_call: TRBV5-1; j_call: TRBJ2-1; cdr3_aa: CASSFLAGHNEQFF; cdr3_nt: TGCGCCAGCAGCTTTCTAGCTGGCCACAATGAGCAGTTCTTC
clone_size: -; d_call: -; v_call: TRBV6-1; j_call: TRBJ1-5; cdr3_aa: CASSSLDQPQHF; cdr3_nt: TGTGCCAGCAGTTCCCTTGATCAGCCCCAGCATTTT
clone_size: few; d_call: -; v_call: TRBV28; j_call: TRBJ1-1; cdr3_aa: CASSFWGGRGGTEAFF; cdr3_nt: TGTGCCAGCAGTTTTTGGGGAGGCCGGGGAGGCACTGAAGCTTTCTTT
clone_size: -; d_call: TRBD2; v_call: TRBV6-6; j_call: TRBJ2-7; cdr3_aa: CASSNSGAEQYF; cdr3_nt: TGTGCCAGCAGCAACAGCGGGGCCGAGCAGTACTTC
clone_size: -; d_call: TRBD1; v_call: TRBV7-2; j_call: TRBJ2-3; cdr3_aa: CASSLQGADTQYF; cdr3_nt: TGTGCCAGCAGCTTACAGGGGGCAGATACGCAGTATTTT
clone_size: -; d_call: TRBD1; v_call: TRBV29-1; j_call: TRBJ2-7; cdr3_aa: CSVARQGAKYEQYF; cdr3_nt: TGCAGCGTTGCGAGACAGGGGGCGAAGTACGAGCAGTACTTC
clone_size: -; d_call: -; v_call: TRBV19; j_call: TRBJ2-6; cdr3_aa: CASSHSTVSGANVLTF; cdr3_nt: TGTGCCAGTAGCCACTCGACCGTGTCTGGGGCCAACGTCCTGACTTTC
clone_size: -; d_call: -; v_call: TRBV7-2; j_call: TRBJ2-7; cdr3_aa: CASSLVGGALREQYF; cdr3_nt: TGTGCCAGCAGCTTAGTAGGGGGGGCCCTGAGGGAGCAGTACTTC
clone_size: few; d_call: -; v_call: TRBV5-1; j_call: TRBJ2-5; cdr3_aa: CASSLGGAETQYF; cdr3_nt: TGCGCCAGCAGCTTGGGGGGCGCAGAGACCCAGTACTTC
clone_size: once; d_call: -; v_call: TRBV7-6; j_call: TRBJ1-2; cdr3_aa: CASGGSSAGYTF; cdr3_nt: TGTGCCAGCGGCGGGAGTTCAGCTGGCTACACCTTC
clone_size: -; d_call: TRBD1; v_call: TRBV5-4; j_call: TRBJ2-3; cdr3_aa: CASSLYRGRNTDTQYF; cdr3_nt: TGTGCCAGCAGCTTGTACAGGGGGAGGAACACAGATACGCAGTATTTT
clone_size: -; d_call: -; v_call: TRBV5-1; j_call: TRBJ2-7; cdr3_aa: CASSLHSTSYEQYF; cdr3_nt: TGCGCCAGCAGCTTGCACAGTACGAGCTACGAGCAGTACTTC
clone_size: -; d_call: TRBD2; v_call: TRBV25-1; j_call: TRBJ2-3; cdr3_aa: CASRTSGRTDTQYF; cdr3_nt: TGTGCCAGCAGGACTAGCGGGCGTACAGATACGCAGTATTTT
clone_size: -; d_call: -; v_call: TRBV5-1; j_call: TRBJ2-3; cdr3_aa: CASGEDTQYF; cdr3_nt: TGCGCCAGCGGGGAAGATACGCAGTATTTT
clone_size: -; d_call: -; v_call: TRBV20-1; j_call: TRBJ1-1; cdr3_aa: CSCWENTEAFF; cdr3_nt: TGCAGTTGTTGGGAGAACACTGAAGCTTTCTTT
clone_size: -; d_call: -; v_call: TRBV6-6; j_call: TRBJ2-7; cdr3_aa: CASSYDRYEQYF; cdr3_nt: TGTGCCAGCAGTTACGACAGGTACGAGCAGTACTTC
clone_size: -; d_call: TRBD1; v_call: TRBV7-2; j_call: TRBJ2-5; cdr3_aa: CASSDVRTGRQTQYF; cdr3_nt: TGTGCCAGCAGCGACGTCAGGACAGGGCGACAGACCCAGTACTTC
clone_size: -; d_call: -; v_call: TRBV7-3; j_call: TRBJ2-7; cdr3_aa: CASSITPLGEQYF; cdr3_nt: TGTGCCAGCAGCATAACGCCCCTCGGGGAGCAGTACTTC
clone_size: -; d_call: -; v_call: TRBV6-1; j_call: TRBJ1-3; cdr3_aa: CASSASRVSGNTIYF; cdr3_nt: TGTGCCAGCAGTGCTTCCCGGGTCTCTGGAAACACCATATATTTT